The sequence of this T cell receptor beta chain was determined in a study of shared clonotypes between healthy human individuals. As handled by the study authors: Filtering was not the same, since immunoSEQ gave junction-only sequences without quality scores. The repertoire was sequenced with immunoSEQ multiplex PCR; TCRdb's copy has only in-frame clones and lacks some. V, J and clone size derive from that table, while D and trimming were established from the DNA sequence. The sample records fewer than 400,000 clones, over 65% being singletons. The CDR3 is 13 amino acids. V lost 8 bases and J lost 0; bases outside the gene matches: 1. The germline CDR1 and CDR2 sequences are MDHEN and SYDVKM. In regard to this clone: Its antigen is unknown.

Study results and caveats: The expectation was that sequencing depth would affect clonotype sharing among donors.

The rearrangement links TRBV28 to TRBJ2-4, with 7 bases that match TRBD2. Sequenced: memory CD4+ T cells sorted from blood. Regarding subset: CD45RA-negative fraction. The sequence was obtained from a man under 40 in good health. CDR3 protein: CASVAGAKNIQYF. The CDR3 region has the DNA TGTGCCAGCGTAGCGGGAGCCAAAAACATTCAGTACTTC. The full variable domain, its missing parts supplied by reference TRBV28 and TRBJ2-4, is DVKVTQSSRYLVKRTGEKVFLECVQDMDHENMFWYRQDPGLGLRLIYFSYDVKMKEKGDIPEGYSVSREKKERFSLILESASTNQTSMYLCASVAGAKNIQYFGAGTRLSVL.